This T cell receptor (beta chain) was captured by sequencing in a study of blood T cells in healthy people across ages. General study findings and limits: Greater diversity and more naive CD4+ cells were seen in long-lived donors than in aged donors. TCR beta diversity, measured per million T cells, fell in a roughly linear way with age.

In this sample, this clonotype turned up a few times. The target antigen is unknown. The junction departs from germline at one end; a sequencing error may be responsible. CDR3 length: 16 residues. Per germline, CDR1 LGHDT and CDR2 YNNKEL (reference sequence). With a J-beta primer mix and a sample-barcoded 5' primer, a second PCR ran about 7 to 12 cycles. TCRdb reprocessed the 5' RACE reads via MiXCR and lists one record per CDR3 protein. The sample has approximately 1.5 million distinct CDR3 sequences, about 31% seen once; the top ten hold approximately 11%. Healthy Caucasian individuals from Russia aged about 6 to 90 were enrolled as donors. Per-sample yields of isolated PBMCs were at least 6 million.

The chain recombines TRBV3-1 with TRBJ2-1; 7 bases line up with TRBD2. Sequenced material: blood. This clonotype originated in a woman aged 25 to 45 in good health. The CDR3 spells CASSLAGRSSYNERYF. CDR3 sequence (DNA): TGTGCCAGCAGCCTAGCGGGCCGAAGCTCCTACAATGAGCGGTACTTC.